Sequencing of this T cell receptor (beta chain) was carried out in a study of T-cell reconstitution after alpha-beta-depleted transplantation in children. Study results and caveats: T cells produced anew were the main source of T-cell counts and diversity one year after transplant.

The TCRbeta library was prepared with unique molecular identifiers. Using its own MiXCR run on the PCR reads, TCRdb lists one record per CDR3 protein. The sample shows about 240,000 distinct CDR3 sequences, roughly 26% of them seen only once. This clonotype was seen a few times. Its specificity is not known. The CDR3 loop spans 17 amino acids. V was shortened by 1 base and J by 0 bases, with 10 bases between the two germline ends. Germline loops: CDR1 SGHTA, CDR2 FQGNSA. The gene calls are TRBV7-2 and TRBJ2-6, with D possibly matching TRBD1 (5 bases). This TCR came from a girl aged 2 to 9 with Fanconi anemia, due to receive a stem cell transplant. The sample was PBMCs, taken before TCRalphabeta/CD19-depleted stem cell transplant. The CDR3 loop reads CASSLGGRNSGANVLTF. CDR3 nucleotide sequence: TGTGCCAGCAGCTTAGGGGGCCGAAACTCTGGGGCCAACGTCCTGACTTTC.